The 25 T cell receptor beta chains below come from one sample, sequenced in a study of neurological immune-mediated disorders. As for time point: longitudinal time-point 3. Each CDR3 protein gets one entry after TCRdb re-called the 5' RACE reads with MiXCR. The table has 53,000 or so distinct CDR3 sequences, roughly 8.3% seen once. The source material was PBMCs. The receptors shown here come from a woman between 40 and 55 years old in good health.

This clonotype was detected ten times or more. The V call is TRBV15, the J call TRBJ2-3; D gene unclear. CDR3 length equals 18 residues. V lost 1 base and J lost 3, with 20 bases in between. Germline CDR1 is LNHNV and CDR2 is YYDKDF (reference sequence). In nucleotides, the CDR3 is TGTGCCACCAGCAGAGTATATGTGGACGAAGGCGCTACAGATACGCAGTATTTT. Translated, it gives CATSRVYVDEGATDTQYF.

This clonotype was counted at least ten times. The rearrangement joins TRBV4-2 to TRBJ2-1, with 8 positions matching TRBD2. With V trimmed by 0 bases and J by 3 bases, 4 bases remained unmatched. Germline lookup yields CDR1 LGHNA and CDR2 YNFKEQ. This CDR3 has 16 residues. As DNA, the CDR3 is TGTGCCAGCAGCCAAGACCCAGCGGGGGTCTACAATGAGCAGTTCTTC. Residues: CASSQDPAGVYNEQFF.

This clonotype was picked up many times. CDR3 in DNA: TGCAGTGCTAGCCCTAGCGGGAGATGGACCGGGGAGCTGTTTTTT. Protein: CSASPSGRWTGELFF. The rearrangement links TRBV20-1 to TRBJ2-2, with 10 bases aligning to TRBD2. CDR1 DFQATT and CDR2 SNEGSKA come from the germline V gene (reference sequence). This CDR3 contains 15 residues. V lost 3 bases and J lost 5; bases outside the gene matches: 6.

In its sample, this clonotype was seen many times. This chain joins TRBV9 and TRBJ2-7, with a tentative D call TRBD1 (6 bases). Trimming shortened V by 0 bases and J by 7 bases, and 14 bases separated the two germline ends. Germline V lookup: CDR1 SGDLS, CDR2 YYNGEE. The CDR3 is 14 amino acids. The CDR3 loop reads CASSVGLLGGEQYF. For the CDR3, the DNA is TGTGCCAGCAGCGTAGGTCTCTTAGGGGGAGAGCAGTACTTC.

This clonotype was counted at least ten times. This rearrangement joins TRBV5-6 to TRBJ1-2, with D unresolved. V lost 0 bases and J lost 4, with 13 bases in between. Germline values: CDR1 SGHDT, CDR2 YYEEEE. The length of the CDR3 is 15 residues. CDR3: CASSLAHGEAYGYTF. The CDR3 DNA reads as TGTGCCAGCAGCTTGGCCCACGGTGAGGCCTATGGCTACACCTTC.

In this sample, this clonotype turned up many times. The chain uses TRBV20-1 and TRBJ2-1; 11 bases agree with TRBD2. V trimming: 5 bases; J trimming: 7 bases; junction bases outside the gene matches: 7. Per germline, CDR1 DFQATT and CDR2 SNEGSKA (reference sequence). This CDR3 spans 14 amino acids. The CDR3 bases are TGCAGTGCTCGTAGCGGGGGGGCCATAAATGAGCAGTTCTTC. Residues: CSARSGGAINEQFF.

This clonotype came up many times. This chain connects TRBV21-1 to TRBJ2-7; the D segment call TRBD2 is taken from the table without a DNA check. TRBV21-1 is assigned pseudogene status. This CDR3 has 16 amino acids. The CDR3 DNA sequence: TGTGCCAGCAGCAAAGGTCAGGGGGCCCTCCCCTACGAGCAGTACTTC. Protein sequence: CASSKGQGALPYEQYF.

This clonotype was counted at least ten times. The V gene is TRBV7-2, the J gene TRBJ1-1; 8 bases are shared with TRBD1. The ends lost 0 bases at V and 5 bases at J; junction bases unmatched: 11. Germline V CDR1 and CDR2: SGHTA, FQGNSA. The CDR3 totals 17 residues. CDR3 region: CASSLASGGLGGTEAFF. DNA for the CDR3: TGTGCCAGCAGCTTAGCGTCAGGGGGCCTGGGAGGGACTGAAGCTTTCTTT.

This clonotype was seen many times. DNA of the CDR3: TGTGCCAGCTACCATGGACCGGGGGGGAACACTGAAGCTTTCTTT. Amino acids: CASYHGPGGNTEAFF. The genes are TRBV6-4 and TRBJ1-1; a weak D match, TRBD1 (5 bases). The V gene's germline CDR1 is MRHNA and CDR2 SNTAGT. CDR3 length: 15 residues. V lost 8 bases, J lost 1 base, and 17 bases lay in between.

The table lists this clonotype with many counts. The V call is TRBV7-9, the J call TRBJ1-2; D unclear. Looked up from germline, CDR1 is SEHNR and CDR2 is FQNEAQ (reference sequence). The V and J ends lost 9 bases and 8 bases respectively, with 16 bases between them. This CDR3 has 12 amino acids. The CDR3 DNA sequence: TGTGCCAGTTCCCGGGCCGCCTGGGGCTACACCTTC. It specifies CASSRAAWGYTF.

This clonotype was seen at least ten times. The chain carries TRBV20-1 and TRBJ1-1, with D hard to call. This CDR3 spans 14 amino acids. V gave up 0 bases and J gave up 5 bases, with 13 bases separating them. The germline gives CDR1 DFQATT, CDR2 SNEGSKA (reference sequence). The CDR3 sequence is CSARDAQKTTEAFF. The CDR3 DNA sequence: TGCAGTGCTAGAGATGCACAGAAGACAACTGAAGCTTTCTTT.

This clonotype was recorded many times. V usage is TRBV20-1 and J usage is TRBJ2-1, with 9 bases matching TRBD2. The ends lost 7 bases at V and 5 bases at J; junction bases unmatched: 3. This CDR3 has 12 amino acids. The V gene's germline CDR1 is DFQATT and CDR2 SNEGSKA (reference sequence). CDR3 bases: TGCAGTGTAGGGACTAGCCACAATGAGCAGTTCTTC. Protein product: CSVGTSHNEQFF.

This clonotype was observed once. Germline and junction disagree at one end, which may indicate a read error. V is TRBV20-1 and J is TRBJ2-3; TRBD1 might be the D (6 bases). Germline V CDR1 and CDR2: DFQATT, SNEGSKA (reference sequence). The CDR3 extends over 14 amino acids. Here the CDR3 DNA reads TGCAGTGCCACAGACAGACAGGTCACATATACGCAGTATTTT. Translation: CSATDRQVTYTQYF.

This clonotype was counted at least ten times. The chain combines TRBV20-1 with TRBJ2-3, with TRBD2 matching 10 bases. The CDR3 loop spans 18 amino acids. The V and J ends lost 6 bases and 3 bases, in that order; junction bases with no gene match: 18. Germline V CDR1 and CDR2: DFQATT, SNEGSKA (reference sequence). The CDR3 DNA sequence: TGCAGTGCCGAGCCCGGACTAGCGGAGGGTCTGTGGACAGATACGCAGTATTTT. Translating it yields CSAEPGLAEGLWTDTQYF.

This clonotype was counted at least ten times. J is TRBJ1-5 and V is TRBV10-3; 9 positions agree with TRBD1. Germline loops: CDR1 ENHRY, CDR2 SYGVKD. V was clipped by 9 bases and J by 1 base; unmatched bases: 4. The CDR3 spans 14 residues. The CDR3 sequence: CAIGGTGSNQPQHF. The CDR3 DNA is TGTGCCATTGGCGGGACAGGGAGCAATCAGCCCCAGCATTTT.

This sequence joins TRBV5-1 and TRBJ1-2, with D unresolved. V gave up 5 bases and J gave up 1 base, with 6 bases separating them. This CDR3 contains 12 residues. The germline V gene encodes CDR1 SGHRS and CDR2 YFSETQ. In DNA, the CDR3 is TGCGCCAGCAGGGACGTTAACTATGGCTACACCTTC. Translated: CASRDVNYGYTF.

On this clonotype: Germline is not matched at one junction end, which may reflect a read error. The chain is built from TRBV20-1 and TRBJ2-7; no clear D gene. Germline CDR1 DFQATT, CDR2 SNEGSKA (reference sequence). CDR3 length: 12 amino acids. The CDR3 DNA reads TGTAGTGCTACCGAAGGAAACTACGAGCAGTACTTC. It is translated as CSATEGNYEQYF.

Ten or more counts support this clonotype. CDR3 sequence reads: CASSQVSEVEQFF. The CDR3 nucleotides read TGTGCCAGCAGCCAAGTATCGGAGGTTGAGCAGTTCTTC. This chain links TRBV3-1 with TRBJ2-1; D perhaps matches TRBD2 (5 bases). Trimming removed 1 base from V and 9 bases from J, with 10 bases in between. CDR1 is LGHDT and CDR2 is YNNKEL in the germline V gene (reference sequence). This CDR3 contains 13 residues.

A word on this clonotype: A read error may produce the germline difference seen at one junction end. In nucleotides, the CDR3 is TGCAGTGCTAGTTCGGGCTATACTATTCAAAGCTCCTACAATGAGCAGCTCTTC. Translating it yields CSASSGYTIQSSYNEQLF. The genes are TRBV20-1 and TRBJ2-1, with D uncertain. CDR3 length: 18 residues. Germline-derived CDR1 and CDR2 are DFQATT and SNEGSKA (reference sequence).

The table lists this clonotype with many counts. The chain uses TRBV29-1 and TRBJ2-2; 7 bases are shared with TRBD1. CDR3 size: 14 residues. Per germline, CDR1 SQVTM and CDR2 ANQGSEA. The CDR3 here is CGLWAGGNTGELFF. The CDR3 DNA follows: TGCGGTTTATGGGCAGGGGGTAACACCGGGGAGCTGTTTTTT.

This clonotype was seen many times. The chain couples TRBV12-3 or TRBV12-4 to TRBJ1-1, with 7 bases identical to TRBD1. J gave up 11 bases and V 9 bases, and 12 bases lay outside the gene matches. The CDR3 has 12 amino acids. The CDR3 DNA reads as TGTGCCAGTAAGGGGGCAGGCGTTGTGGCTTTCTTT. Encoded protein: CASKGAGVVAFF.

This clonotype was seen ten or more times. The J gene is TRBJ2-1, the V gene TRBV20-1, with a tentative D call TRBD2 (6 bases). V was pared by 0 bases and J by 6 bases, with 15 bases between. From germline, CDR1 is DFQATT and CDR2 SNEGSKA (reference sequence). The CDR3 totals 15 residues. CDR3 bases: TGCAGTGCTAGAGAGAGGCGGAGGGCTGGCAATGAGCAGTTCTTC. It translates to CSARERRRAGNEQFF.

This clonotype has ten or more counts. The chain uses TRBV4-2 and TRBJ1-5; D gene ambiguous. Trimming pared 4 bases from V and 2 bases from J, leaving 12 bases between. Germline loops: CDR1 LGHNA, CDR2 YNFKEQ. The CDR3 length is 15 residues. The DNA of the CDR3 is TGTGCCAGCAGCCCTGGACCAATGGGCAATCAGCCCCAGCATTTT. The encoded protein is CASSPGPMGNQPQHF.

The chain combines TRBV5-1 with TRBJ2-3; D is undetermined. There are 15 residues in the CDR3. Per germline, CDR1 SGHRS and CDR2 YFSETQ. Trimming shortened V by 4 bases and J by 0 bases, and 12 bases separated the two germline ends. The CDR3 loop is CASSALESSTDTQYF. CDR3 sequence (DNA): TGCGCCAGCAGCGCATTAGAGTCTAGCACAGATACGCAGTATTTT.

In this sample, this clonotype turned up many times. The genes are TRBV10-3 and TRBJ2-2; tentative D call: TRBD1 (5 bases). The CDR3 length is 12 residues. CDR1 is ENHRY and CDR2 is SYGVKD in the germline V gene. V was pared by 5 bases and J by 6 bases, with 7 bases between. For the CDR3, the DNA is TGTGCCATCAGTCCCAGGGCCGGGGAGCTGTTTTTT. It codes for CAISPRAGELFF.